Listed here are 9 T cell receptor beta chains from one sample, sequenced in a study of T cells in Graves' hyperthyroidism and ophthalmopathy. The source material, RNA transcripts, was used to amplify TCR beta CDR3 regions. When the TCR CDR3 underwent first-round RT-PCR, the HTBI primer set was used. TCRdb processed the multiplex PCR reads anew with MiXCR; each CDR3 protein has one entry. Here the sample spans around 440,000 distinct CDR3 sequences, around 16% being singletons. Sequencing input: blood. The receptors originated from a young woman with Graves' hyperthyroidism.

This clonotype was detected only a few times. The chain combines TRBV2 with TRBJ2-7; 16 bases are shared with TRBD2. Per the germline V gene, CDR1 is SNHLY and CDR2 is FYNNEI. Losses at the gene ends were 7 bases for V and 6 bases for J; bases not matched to a gene: 9. The CDR3 spans 16 residues. The CDR3 spells CASKVGLAGGPAEQYF. CDR3 coding DNA: TGTGCCAGCAAGGTGGGACTAGCGGGAGGGCCAGCCGAGCAGTACTTC.

The chain links TRBV15 to TRBJ1-4, with D possibly matching TRBD1 (5 bases). Germline values: CDR1 LNHNV, CDR2 YYDKDF (reference sequence). CDR3 length: 13 residues. V shed 2 bases and J shed 7 bases, with 8 bases lying between them. The CDR3 nucleotides are TGTGCCACCAGCAGACAGGGTAGTGAAAAACTGTTTTTT. This sequence encodes CATSRQGSEKLFF.

This clonotype was found a few times. This chain links TRBV6-5 with TRBJ2-1, with 10 bases matching TRBD2. V was clipped by 4 bases and J by 9 bases; unmatched bases: 9. Germline V gives CDR1 MNHEY, CDR2 SVGAGI. CDR3 length: 15 residues. The CDR3: CASSWGTSDFTEQFF. The DNA of the CDR3 is TGTGCCAGCAGTTGGGGGACTAGCGACTTCACTGAGCAGTTCTTC.

This clonotype was counted ten times or more. The chain has TRBV15 and TRBJ1-4; TRBD1 agrees at 9 bases. The CDR3 is 16 residues long. The germline V gene has CDR1 LNHNV and CDR2 YYDKDF (reference sequence). The J segment lost 5 bases and the V segment lost 2 bases, leaving 6 bases of the junction unmatched. CDR3: CATSRSKGTGNEKLFF. For the CDR3, the DNA is TGTGCCACCAGCAGATCAAAAGGGACAGGGAATGAAAAACTGTTTTTT.

Only a few counts were recorded for this clonotype. This chain joins TRBV24-1 and TRBJ2-1; D unresolved. Germline CDR1 and CDR2: KGHDR and SFDVKD. Trimming removed 4 bases from V and 0 bases from J, with 15 bases in between. This CDR3 region has 17 residues. DNA for the CDR3: TGTGCCACCAGTGACACGGACCCAACCAGCTCCTACAATGAGCAGTTCTTC. Translating gives CATSDTDPTSSYNEQFF.

This clonotype appeared many times. The chain links TRBV28 to TRBJ1-5, with TRBD1 matching 7 bases. The CDR3 consists of 15 residues. The germline V gene has CDR1 MDHEN and CDR2 SYDVKM. The J segment lost 1 base and the V segment lost 7 bases, leaving 7 bases of the junction unmatched. The CDR3 loop is CASTSRGESNQPQHF. CDR3 nucleotide sequence: TGTGCCAGCACCTCCAGGGGGGAAAGCAATCAGCCCCAGCATTTT.

This clonotype was recorded at least ten times. The chain carries TRBV7-6 and TRBJ1-4; TRBD1 matches at 9 bases. V was pared by 1 base and J by 4 bases, with 4 bases of the junction left unmatched. Germline CDR1 SGHVS, CDR2 FNYEAQ. The CDR3 contains 16 residues. The CDR3 spells CASSLGGQGSNEKLFF. The CDR3, as DNA: TGTGCCAGCAGCTTAGGGGGACAGGGAAGTAATGAAAAACTGTTTTTT.

This clonotype appeared many times. The chain uses TRBV7-9 and TRBJ2-1; D might be TRBD1 (7 bases). The CDR3 is 15 residues long. V lost 3 bases to trimming and J lost 5 bases, with 14 bases between them. Per the germline V gene, CDR1 is SEHNR and CDR2 is FQNEAQ (reference sequence). CDR3 sequence reads: CASSFAGQIHNEQFF. The CDR3 coding sequence is TGTGCCAGCAGCTTCGCGGGACAGATCCACAATGAGCAGTTCTTC. The entire variable domain, with the rest obtained from reference TRBV7-9 and TRBJ2-1, is as follows: DTGVSQNPRHKITKRGQNVTFRCDPISEHNRLYWYRQTLGQGPEFLTYFQNEAQLEKSRLLSDRFSAERPKGSFSTLEIQRTEQGDSAMYLCASSFAGQIHNEQFFGPGTRLTVL.

A few counts support this clonotype. Because the CDR3's place on the DNA is in doubt, the DNA is left out and the CDR3 is given as listed by TCRdb. The rearrangement links TRBV3-2 to TRBJ2-2; TRBD2, as called in the table, went unchecked against the DNA. TRBV3-2 has pseudogene status. The CDR3 spans 16 amino acids, including both terminal residues. The CDR3 loop reads CASSQVAGGNTGELFF.